This T cell receptor (beta chain) is drawn from a study of a mutant IDH1 vaccine in newly diagnosed glioma. The overall study: Of the patients given treatment, about 62% were male and 37.5% were female, and a mean age of roughly 40 years was recorded. Previous care, which was radiotherapy, temozolomide, or both, most often involved both. General study points: Vaccine-induced responses were seen in approximately 92% of patients, spanning several MHC alleles.

Note on this clone: Its antigen is not identified.

V gave up 6 bases and J gave up 7 bases, with 9 bases separating them. This CDR3 has 11 amino acids. Germline V lookup: CDR1 MDHEN, CDR2 SYDVKM. Indicated time point: baseline, week 1 (first vaccination visit). Noted treatment: pre-vaccination baseline after standard-of-care therapy. New WHO grade 3 or 4 astrocytomas that were IDH1-mutant and ATRX-lost occurred in the donors. Sequenced by immunoSEQ multiplex PCR; TCRdb stores in-frame clones only, minus some. Here the sample spans under 65,000 clones, approximately 81% being singletons. This receptor was identified in a man younger than 35 with glioma. The starting material was PBMCs, obtained from a glioma patient treated with radiotherapy, temozolomide or both. The chain employs TRBV28 and TRBJ1-1, with a possible D match to TRBD1 (6 bases). The CDR3 DNA is TGTGCCAGCAGGGGGGGCGGTGAAGCTTTCTTT. This translates into CASRGGGEAFF.